In this sample, the clone carrying this TCR beta chain turned up many times. Its antigen is unidentified. This record belongs to a study of identical twins. Study-level points and caveats: Because invariant MAIT and iNKT cells could be present, zero-insertion analyses could be partly confounded. Insertions ran lower in abundant cord blood beta clonotypes, though not in memory repertoires.

From the 5' RACE reads, TCRdb called clonotypes with MiXCR, one entry per CDR3 protein. The table has hundreds of thousands of distinct CDR3 sequences, 9% to 15% seen once; the top ten hold 7.2%. Healthy Caucasians, and only they, were the donors. The sample was also reused in another study, on yellow fever vaccine responses in identical twins. That work contributes: It has been reported that, in twins, the vaccine T cell response seemed partly convergent and partly personalized.

The TCR was taken from a woman aged 18 to 35 in good health. The sample was CD8+ T cells sorted from blood.

CDR3 nucleotides: TGTGCCAGCAGCTTCAGCCGAAGTTTACTAGCAGGAGGGGATACAGATACGCAGTATTTT. Its protein product is CASSFSRSLLAGGDTDTQYF. V usage is TRBV7-2 and J usage is TRBJ2-3; possibly TRBD2 for D (6 bases). The CDR3 extends over 20 amino acids. Germline V gives CDR1 SGHTA, CDR2 FQGNSA. Trimming pared 3 bases from V and 3 bases from J, leaving 28 bases between.